The T cell receptor beta chain described here comes from a study of blood T cell repertoires in COVID-19. Some clones are missing from TCRdb's copy, which holds only in-frame ones; the method was immunoSEQ multiplex PCR. The data show 100,000 to 130,000 clones, with about two thirds seen just once and around 1.7% held by the top ten. This CDR3 region has 13 residues. The trim removed 5 bases at V and 7 bases at J, leaving 6 bases unmatched. Germline-derived CDR1 and CDR2 are SEHNR and FQNEAQ (reference sequence). The chain links TRBV7-9 to TRBJ2-5, with 8 nucleotides matching TRBD2. Sequencing used peripheral blood. This clonotype was obtained from a woman aged 40 to 50 with acute or convalescent COVID-19. CDR3 nucleotides: TGTGCCAGCAGCGCGGACAGCGGGGGGACCCAGTACTTC. Translated, it gives CASSADSGGTQYF.